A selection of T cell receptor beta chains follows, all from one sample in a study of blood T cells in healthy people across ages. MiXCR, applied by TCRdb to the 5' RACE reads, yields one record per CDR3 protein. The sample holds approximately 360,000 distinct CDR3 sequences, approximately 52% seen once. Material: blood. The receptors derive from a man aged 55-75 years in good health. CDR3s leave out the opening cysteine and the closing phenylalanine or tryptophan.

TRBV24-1 ATSEATGDTLTDTQY
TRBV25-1 ATGPRVGGEQY
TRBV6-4 ASSRTGGYNEQF
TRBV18 ASSPMRGNEQY
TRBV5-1 ASSTSGGAHETQY
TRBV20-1 SVDSGTRQETQY
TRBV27 ASRLRTGGGGYT
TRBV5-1 ASSLASGGTESSEQF
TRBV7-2 ASRGGPTDTQY
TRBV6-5 ASSYSGGGIGSLGGYT
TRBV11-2 ASSPLSGYT
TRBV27 ASSFAGPVGYGYT
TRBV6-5 ASSRRDASYGYT
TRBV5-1 ASSLAAGGPETQY
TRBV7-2 ASSPRGTSYEQY
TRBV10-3 AISDSGQGAKNEQY
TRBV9 ASSGGGTGRTQY
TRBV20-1 SARERQGPNTEAF
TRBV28 ASSFGDMVRFRETQY
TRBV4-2 ASSQGPAVMETQY
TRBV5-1 ASCLTGTGVQDEQF
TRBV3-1 ASSQDVGRGYT